This TCR beta chain was retrieved from a study of blood T cell repertoires in COVID-19. Across the whole study: Collection of acute and convalescent COVID-19 samples took place in the United States, Italy and Spain. Sources were T cells, B-cell-depleted T cells, or PBMCs; the material itself was cDNA or gDNA.

In the study's own analysis: Estimates of nucleated cell counts were drawn from the amplification of reference gene primers. The data were produced by immunoSEQ multiplex PCR, yet TCRdb's version contains in-frame clones alone and is incomplete. The DNA gave D and trimming, while V, J and clone size come from that table. The data contain approximately 260,000 clones, 70% to 90% of them singletons. The origin of this receptor is a woman in her seventies with acute or convalescent COVID-19. The sequenced sample was peripheral blood.

CDR3 sequence: CASAADYEQYF. The CDR3, as DNA: TGTGCCTCGGCGGCGGATTACGAGCAGTACTTC. The gene calls are TRBV10-3 and TRBJ2-7, with D uncertain. The V gene lost 11 bases and the J gene lost 4 bases, with 12 bases spanning the gap. The germline CDR1 and CDR2 sequences are ENHRY and SYGVKD. There are 11 residues in the CDR3.